Following are 8 T cell receptor beta chains from one sample sequenced in a study of shared clonotypes between healthy human individuals. Using immunoSEQ multiplex PCR, the repertoire was profiled, and TCRdb retains in-frame clones only, with some absent. The table includes millions of clones, 95% detected once. The specimen was naive CD4+ T cells sorted from blood. Subset specified: CD45RA+ positively selected. The receptors come from a man between 18 and 35 years old in good health.

The rearrangement links TRBV7-2 to TRBJ1-5; 8 bases are a match to TRBD1. CDR1 is SGHTA, CDR2 FQGNSA, per germline. Germline trimming cut 1 base from V and 4 bases from J; bases unmatched to any gene: 3. The CDR3 spans 15 residues. The CDR3 sequence: CASSLGTGTNQPQHF. DNA for the CDR3: TGTGCCAGCAGCTTAGGGACAGGGACGAATCAGCCCCAGCATTTT.

The chain recombines TRBV4-3 with TRBJ1-1; unclear D gene. Germline V lookup: CDR1 LGHNA, CDR2 YSLEER. CDR3 length: 16 amino acids. V gave up 0 bases and J gave up 1 base, with 12 bases separating them. DNA of the CDR3: TGCGCCAGCAGCCAAGAGGACGGGGTTGGGAACACTGAAGCTTTCTTT. As protein: CASSQEDGVGNTEAFF.

The rearrangement joins TRBV5-1 to TRBJ2-4; D is possibly TRBD1 (6 bases). V was cut by 4 bases and J by 6 bases, with 35 bases left in between. The length of the CDR3 is 21 residues. CDR1 is SGHRS and CDR2 is YFSETQ in the germline V gene. This CDR3 is CASSTLVPKTGPKLPANIQYF. The CDR3 DNA reads TGCGCCAGCAGCACTTTGGTGCCGAAGACAGGTCCCAAGCTCCCAGCAAACATTCAGTACTTC.

V gene TRBV7-2 combines with J gene TRBJ2-3; D is undetermined. Trimming removed 5 bases at V and 4 bases at J, with 10 bases between. CDR1 SGHTA and CDR2 FQGNSA come from the germline V gene. The CDR3 runs to 13 residues. CDR3 sequence reads: CASSPAWADTQYF. The CDR3 DNA follows: TGTGCCAGCAGCCCAGCGTGGGCAGATACGCAGTATTTT.

With respect to this clone: The same CDR3 can be traced to other DNA sequences in this sample. V is TRBV30 and J is TRBJ1-1; 7 positions match TRBD1. With 3 bases clipped from V and 3 bases from J, the junction kept 4 bases outside the gene matches. The length of the CDR3 is 13 residues. Germline lookup yields CDR1 GTSNPN and CDR2 SVGIG (reference sequence). For the CDR3, the DNA is TGTGCCTGGAGCGACAGGGCCGACACTGAAGCTTTCTTT. Residues: CAWSDRADTEAFF.

The chain joins TRBV6-5 to TRBJ1-1; D gene ambiguous. Between the trimmed V and J ends, which lost 7 bases and 4 bases, there was a span of 16 bases. The CDR3 totals 14 residues. The germline V gene has CDR1 MNHEY and CDR2 SVGAGI. The DNA for the CDR3 is TGTGCCAGCACCTTGTCGCTAGTGGGCACTGAAGCTTTCTTT. Encoded protein: CASTLSLVGTEAFF.

The chain is built from TRBV5-1 and TRBJ2-7, with a weak D call TRBD2 (5 bases). V was trimmed by 6 bases and J by 1 base, leaving 5 bases between them. CDR1 SGHRS and CDR2 YFSETQ come from the germline V gene. The CDR3 covers 11 residues. The CDR3 DNA follows: TGCGCCAGCACGGGATCCTACGAGCAGTACTTC. This sequence encodes CASTGSYEQYF.

J is TRBJ2-3 and V is TRBV19, with 9 bases fitting TRBD2. CDR3 length: 15 amino acids. The germline V gene has CDR1 LNHDA and CDR2 SQIVND (reference sequence). V shed 4 bases, J shed 6 bases, and the junction held 8 bases outside the gene matches. This CDR3 reads CASSSSGLALDTQYF. The CDR3 DNA follows: TGTGCCAGTAGTAGCTCCGGACTAGCGTTGGATACGCAGTATTTT.